These 18 T cell receptor beta chains were sequenced from one sample in a study of regulatory T cells in long-lasting Graves disease. This sample's time point: persistent/refractory GD, antithyroid drugs over 5 years with positive TRAb. RNA isolated from PBMCs was used to make the TCR library. The TCR beta library used iRepertoire HTBI primers with Arm-PCR amplification of CDR3. TCRdb re-called the multiplex PCR reads with MiXCR, one entry per CDR3 protein. The sample has about 430,000 distinct CDR3 sequences, around 20% seen once. Sequencing used peripheral blood mononuclear cells (PBMCs), obtained when the disease was refractory, from a patient treated with antithyroid drugs. These receptors all come from a female donor with Graves disease.

This clonotype was recorded at least ten times. This chain links TRBV29-1 with TRBJ2-7, with 7 positions matching TRBD1. CDR3 length: 14 residues. Germline lookup yields CDR1 SQVTM and CDR2 ANQGSEA. The junction had 8 bases not matched to a gene; V was cut back by 4 bases and J by 2 bases. In nucleotides, the CDR3 is TGCAGCGTTGCGAGGGGGCAGGGGCCCTACGAGCAGTACTTC. It is translated as CSVARGQGPYEQYF.

A remark on this clonotype: This may be a read error: a much more frequent sequence differs by one nucleotide. The rearrangement joins TRBV6-1 to TRBJ2-5, with 9 bases identical to TRBD2. The CDR3 has 14 residues. CDR1 is MNHNS and CDR2 is SASEGT in the germline V gene. The CDR3 sequence: CVSSKTSGQETQYF. Written as DNA, the CDR3 is TGTGTCAGCAGTAAGACTAGCGGCCAAGAGACCCAGTACTTC.

This clonotype was detected ten times or more. The V and J genes are TRBV20-1 and TRBJ2-7, with TRBD1 matching over 7 bases. V lost 6 bases to trimming and J lost 5 bases; unmatched junction nucleotides: 10. From germline, CDR1 is DFQATT and CDR2 SNEGSKA (reference sequence). The CDR3 runs 13 residues. In DNA, the CDR3 is TGCAGTGCCCCACCGGGACAGTACAACGAGCAGTACTTC. Translating gives CSAPPGQYNEQYF.

In its sample, this clonotype was seen many times. The chain links TRBV24-1 to TRBJ2-3; D is undetermined. Deletions cut 11 bases from V and 2 bases from J, with 13 bases between. Germline loops: CDR1 KGHDR, CDR2 SFDVKD. The CDR3 consists of 13 residues. The chain's CDR3 is CAKDGSFTDTQYF. DNA for the CDR3: TGTGCCAAAGACGGATCTTTCACAGATACGCAGTATTTT.

This clonotype was recorded many times. V and J are TRBV25-1 and TRBJ1-4, with no clear D. V shed 1 base and J shed 5 bases, with 11 bases lying between them. This CDR3 comprises 15 residues. Looked up from germline, CDR1 is MGHDK and CDR2 is SYGVNS. CDR3 region: CASSEFGLGNEKLFF. The DNA of the CDR3 is TGTGCCAGCAGTGAATTCGGGTTAGGGAATGAAAAACTGTTTTTT.

This clonotype was seen repeatedly, ten times or more. CDR3 residues: CASSFGLNSAYEQYF. The CDR3 DNA reads TGTGCCAGCAGTTTTGGGTTAAATTCAGCCTACGAGCAGTACTTC. The rearrangement joins TRBV12-3 or TRBV12-4 to TRBJ2-7; D gene unclear. V lost 3 bases, J lost 2 bases, and 14 bases lay in between. This CDR3 is built from 15 residues.

The chain couples TRBV2 to TRBJ1-2; TRBD1 matches at 8 bases. Trimming at V came to 6 bases and at J to 8 bases, leaving 14 bases not matched to a gene. The CDR3 loop spans 15 amino acids. Germline CDR1 reads SNHLY; CDR2 reads FYNNEI. CDR3 DNA sequence: TGTGCCAGCAGCTTGGTCGACAGGGGCGCCCGGGGCTACACCTTC. Translated, it gives CASSLVDRGARGYTF. Variable domain in full (rest from reference TRBV2 and TRBJ1-2): EPEVTQTPSHQVTQMGQEVILRCVPISNHLYFYWYRQILGQKVEFLVSFYNNEISEKSEIFDDQFSVERPDGSNFTLKIRSTKLEDSAMYFCASSLVDRGARGYTFGSGTRLTVV.

This clonotype was observed a few times. This chain links TRBV7-3 with TRBJ1-1; the match to TRBD1 covers 7 bases. The CDR3 is made up of 14 amino acids. V lost 3 bases, J lost 3 bases, and 4 bases stayed unmatched. Germline CDR1 is SGHTA and CDR2 is FQGTGA. The CDR3 DNA follows: TGTGCCAGCAGCTTGGGCAGGGGGTACACTGAAGCTTTCTTT. Encoded protein: CASSLGRGYTEAFF.

This clonotype was seen repeatedly, ten times or more. The J gene is TRBJ2-5, the V gene TRBV13, with 8 bases aligning to TRBD1. V lost 1 base to trimming and J lost 2 bases; unmatched junction nucleotides: 6. The V gene's germline CDR1 is PRHDT and CDR2 FYEKMQ (reference sequence). This CDR3 region has 16 residues. CDR3 in DNA: TGTGCCAGCAGCTTAGCGGCAGGGGGCATACAAGAGACCCAGTACTTC. Translating gives CASSLAAGGIQETQYF.

V is TRBV14 and J is TRBJ2-7; 7 positions match TRBD2. Germline lookup yields CDR1 SGHDN and CDR2 FVKESK. The V segment lost 1 base and the J segment 4 bases; nucleotides outside the gene matches: 10. The CDR3 runs to 16 residues. CDR3: CASSQVPGTTFYEQYF. In nucleotides, the CDR3 is TGTGCCAGCAGCCAAGTTCCAGGGACTACTTTTTACGAGCAGTACTTC.

This clonotype was seen more than once but under ten times. The chain uses TRBV9 and TRBJ2-2; D is undetermined. CDR1 and CDR2 from the germline V gene are SGDLS and YYNGEE. V was cut by 0 bases and J by 0 bases, with 3 bases left in between. The length of the CDR3 is 14 residues. The DNA of the CDR3 is TGTGCCAGCAGCGTAGACACGAACACCGGGGAGCTGTTTTTT. This encodes CASSVDTNTGELFF.

This clonotype was counted ten times or more. The chain links TRBV27 to TRBJ2-7; 10 bases map to TRBD1. V shed 5 bases and J 6 bases; nucleotides not matched to a gene: 13. Per germline, CDR1 MNHEY and CDR2 SMNVEV (reference sequence). The CDR3 length is 16 residues. CDR3 residues: CASSQLPGQGIGEQYF. The DNA for the CDR3 is TGTGCCAGCAGTCAGCTCCCGGGACAGGGGATAGGCGAGCAGTACTTC.

This clonotype was found many times. J is TRBJ1-2 and V is TRBV20-1, with D unclear. The CDR3 has 12 amino acids. Trimming took off 0 bases at V and 3 bases at J, with 5 bases between the two ends. Per germline, CDR1 DFQATT and CDR2 SNEGSKA (reference sequence). The CDR3 is CSARDDDYGYTF. The CDR3 DNA reads TGCAGTGCTAGAGACGACGACTATGGCTACACCTTC.

In this sample, this clonotype turned up many times. The chain has TRBV29-1 and TRBJ1-1; D possibly corresponds to TRBD1 (5 bases). The CDR3 is 12 amino acids. Germline V gene lookup returns CDR1 SQVTM and CDR2 ANQGSEA. Trimming stripped 4 bases from V and 8 bases from J, with 14 bases between. CDR3 region: CSVVDGAREAFF. CDR3 DNA: TGCAGCGTTGTAGACGGGGCCCGGGAAGCTTTCTTT.

Ten or more counts support this clonotype. V and J are TRBV28 and TRBJ1-3; D gene ambiguous. Germline CDR1 and CDR2: MDHEN and SYDVKM. This CDR3 is built from 16 residues. Trimming removed 2 bases from V and 0 bases from J, with 11 bases in between. The CDR3 reads CASSLPHKSSGNTIYF. The CDR3 DNA sequence: TGTGCCAGCAGTTTACCTCACAAGAGCTCTGGAAACACCATATATTTT.

J is TRBJ2-3 and V is TRBV6-5; 7 bases line up with TRBD2. The CDR3 is made up of 16 amino acids. The V segment lost 0 bases and the J segment 1 base; nucleotides outside the gene matches: 4. Germline V gene data show CDR1 as MNHEY and CDR2 as SVGAGI. This chain's CDR3 is CASSYSRGTGTDTQYF. The CDR3 bases are TGTGCCAGCAGTTACTCGCGGGGGACGGGCACAGATACGCAGTATTTT.

The rearrangement links TRBV27 to TRBJ1-5; weak D call: TRBD1 (6 bases). Per germline, CDR1 MNHEY and CDR2 SMNVEV (reference sequence). The CDR3 is 14 residues long. V was cut by 5 bases and J by 5 bases, with 13 bases left in between. This CDR3 is CASSLTQGHQPQHF. CDR3 in DNA: TGTGCCAGCAGTCTCACCCAGGGGCATCAGCCCCAGCATTTT.

This clonotype came up many times. The J gene is TRBJ1-4, the V gene TRBV7-9, with D unclear. With 3 bases removed from V and 6 bases from J, the gap between germline ends came to 5 bases. The CDR3 is 12 residues long. Looked up from germline, CDR1 is SEHNR and CDR2 is FQNEAQ (reference sequence). DNA for the CDR3: TGTGCCAGCAGCTTTGCCCATGAAAAACTGTTTTTT. Amino acid sequence: CASSFAHEKLFF.